This record covers a single T cell receptor beta chain. The antigen remains unidentified. The CDR3 has 15 residues. Germline V gene lookup returns CDR1 SNHLY and CDR2 FYNNEI. V shed 5 bases and J 5 bases; nucleotides not matched to a gene: 11. Clones were read by immunoSEQ multiplex PCR, and TCRdb kept only the in-frame ones, dropping some. The sample contains about 190,000 clones, approximately 62% of which appear only once. The data belong to a study of shared clonotypes between healthy human individuals. General study points: Non-shared clonotypes had lower generation probabilities than clonotypes shared by all four sorted-subset donors.

This rearrangement joins TRBV2 to TRBJ2-5; TRBD2 matches 7 bases. Material for sequencing was memory CD4+ T cells sorted from blood. Subset specified: CD45RA-negative fraction. This receptor was obtained from a man younger than 45 in good health. The CDR3 region is CASSLSMRERETQYF. The CDR3 DNA reads as TGTGCCAGCAGTCTTAGTATGCGGGAGCGGGAGACCCAGTACTTC.